A selection of T cell receptor beta chains follows, all from one sample in a study of T-cell reconstitution after alpha-beta-depleted transplantation in children. TCRdb analysed the PCR reads with MiXCR anew, one entry per CDR3 protein. The sample has about 240,000 distinct CDR3 sequences, about 11% seen once. The source material was PBMCs from the stem cell graft donor, sampled from the stem cell graft. The source is a human donor who donated a stem cell graft to a child with acute lymphoblastic leukemia. Each CDR3 is given with its conserved first and last residue. A D gene is named only where the DNA matches it firmly. Size is stated for part of the rows, as once, few or many counts, or as a class when the clone is expanded.

V	size	J	D	CDR3	DNA
TRBV20-1	many	TRBJ1-4	TRBD1	CSARKVPGQPNKGPHSWLFF	TGCAGTGCTAGAAAGGTTCCGGGACAGCCTAATAAGGGTCCCCATTCTTGGCTGTTTTTT
TRBV7-9	.	TRBJ2-4	.	CASSLALGLVKNIQYF	TGTGCCAGCAGCTTAGCGCTGGGTCTAGTAAAAAACATTCAGTACTTC
TRBV20-1	.	TRBJ1-2	TRBD1	CSARDAPGQGASGYTF	TGCAGTGCTAGAGATGCCCCGGGACAGGGGGCTTCAGGCTACACCTTC
TRBV19	.	TRBJ2-1	.	CASSLPAGNEQFF	TGTGCCAGTAGTCTCCCGGCGGGCAATGAGCAGTTCTTC
TRBV7-9	many	TRBJ2-3	.	CASRNLFSTDTQYF	TGTGCCAGCAGGAACTTATTCTCTACAGATACGCAGTATTTT
TRBV5-1	many	TRBJ2-3	.	CASSHPGTDTQYF	TGCGCCAGCAGCCACCCCGGTACAGATACGCAGTATTTT
TRBV7-2	.	TRBJ2-7	.	CASSLSGGVEQYF	TGTGCCAGCAGCTTAAGCGGAGGGGTCGAGCAGTACTTC
TRBV6-2/TRBV6-3	many	TRBJ2-2	TRBD1	CASSYGGQATGELFF	TGTGCCAGCAGTTACGGGGGACAGGCCACCGGGGAGCTGTTTTTT
TRBV18	many	TRBJ1-4	TRBD1	CASSLRGQTTNEKLFF	TGTGCCAGCTCACTGCGGGGACAGACAACTAATGAAAAACTGTTTTTT
TRBV20-1	many	TRBJ2-7	.	CSARSGSSYEQYF	TGCAGTGCTAGGTCGGGTTCCTCCTACGAGCAGTACTTC
TRBV10-3	many	TRBJ1-2	.	CATQGSDLYGYTF	TGTGCCACCCAAGGATCCGATCTGTATGGCTACACCTTC
TRBV27	many	TRBJ2-2	.	CASSILQTVNTGELFF	TGTGCCAGCAGTATTCTCCAGACAGTTAACACCGGGGAGCTGTTTTTT
TRBV20-1	many	TRBJ2-1	.	CSASPEGSYNEQFF	TGCAGTGCTAGCCCGGAGGGCTCCTACAATGAGCAGTTCTTC
TRBV6-5	.	TRBJ1-5	.	CASSSGRGNQPQHF	TGTGCCAGCAGCTCAGGGAGGGGCAATCAGCCCCAGCATTTT
TRBV6-1	many	TRBJ2-2	TRBD2	CASSPGTSSGGELFF	TGTGCCAGCAGCCCCGGGACTAGTTCGGGCGGGGAGCTGTTTTTT
TRBV20-1	many	TRBJ2-2	.	CSAPHPSTGELFF	TGCAGTGCTCCACACCCTAGCACCGGGGAGCTGTTTTTT
TRBV12-3/TRBV12-4	many	TRBJ1-2	.	CASGRSGYGYTF	TGTGCCAGCGGGCGAAGTGGCTATGGCTACACCTTC
TRBV9	few	TRBJ1-5	.	CASSVGRGGNQPQHF	TGTGCCAGCAGCGTAGGGCGAGGGGGGAATCAGCCCCAGCATTTT
TRBV7-9	many	TRBJ2-2	.	CASSRQPTRGELFF	TGTGCCAGCAGCCGCCAACCGACCCGGGGGGAGCTGTTTTTT
TRBV27	many	TRBJ1-6	.	CASTNNTVPLNSPLHF	TGTGCCAGCACAAATAATACGGTTCCCCTCAATTCACCCCTCCACTTT
TRBV28	many	TRBJ2-7	TRBD1	CASSTTGTGGREQYF	TGTGCCAGCAGTACCACCGGGACAGGGGGTCGCGAGCAGTACTTC
TRBV6-5	many	TRBJ2-5	.	CASSHPDGGRETQYF	TGTGCCAGCAGCCACCCGGACGGGGGACGGGAGACCCAGTACTTC
TRBV4-3	many	TRBJ2-1	.	CASSQERTEYNEQFF	TGCGCCAGCAGCCAAGAGAGGACGGAATACAATGAGCAGTTCTTC
TRBV7-9	many	TRBJ2-1	.	CASSDLASSYNEQFF	TGTGCCAGCAGCGATCTAGCCAGCTCCTACAATGAGCAGTTCTTC
TRBV11-2	many	TRBJ2-7	.	CASSSKYEQYF	TGTGCCAGCAGTTCCAAATACGAGCAGTACTTC
TRBV20-1	many	TRBJ2-7	TRBD1	CSAGDRVYEQYF	TGCAGTGCTGGAGACAGGGTCTACGAGCAGTACTTC
TRBV7-9	many	TRBJ1-4	.	CASSSPAEKLFF	TGTGCCAGCAGCTCCCCGGCTGAAAAACTGTTTTTT
TRBV28	many	TRBJ2-7	TRBD2	CASSPLRTSTKQYF	TGTGCCAGCAGTCCCCTACGGACTAGCACTAAGCAGTACTTC